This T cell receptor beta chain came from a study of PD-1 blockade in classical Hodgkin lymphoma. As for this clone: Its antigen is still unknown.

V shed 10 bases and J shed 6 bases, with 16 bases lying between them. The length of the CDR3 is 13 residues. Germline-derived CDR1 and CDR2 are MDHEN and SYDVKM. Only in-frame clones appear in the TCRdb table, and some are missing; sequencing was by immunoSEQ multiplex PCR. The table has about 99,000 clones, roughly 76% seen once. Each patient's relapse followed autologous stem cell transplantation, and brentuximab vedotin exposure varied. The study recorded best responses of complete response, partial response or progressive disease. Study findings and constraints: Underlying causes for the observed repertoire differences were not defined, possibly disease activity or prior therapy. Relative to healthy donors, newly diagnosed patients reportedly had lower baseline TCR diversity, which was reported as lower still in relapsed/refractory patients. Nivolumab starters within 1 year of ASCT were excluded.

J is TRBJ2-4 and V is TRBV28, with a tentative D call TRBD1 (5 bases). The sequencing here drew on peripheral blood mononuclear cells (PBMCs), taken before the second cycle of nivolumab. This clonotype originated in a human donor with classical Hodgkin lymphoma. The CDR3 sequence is CATHSQGVNIQYF. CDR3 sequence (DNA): TGTGCCACCCACTCCCAGGGTGTAAACATTCAGTACTTC.